Following are 16 T cell receptor beta chains from one sample sequenced in a study of blood T cell repertoires in COVID-19. Measured with immunoSEQ multiplex PCR; TCRdb has only the in-frame clones, and not every one. The repertoire holds tens of thousands of clones, over 70% seen once, with 35% to 45% in the top ten. Source material: peripheral blood. The receptors shown here come from a woman between 65 and 79 years old with acute or convalescent COVID-19.

The chain's CDR3 is CASSVELAGSYEQYF. The CDR3, as DNA: TGTGCCAGCAGCGTAGAACTAGCGGGCTCCTACGAGCAGTACTTC. V usage is TRBV9 and J usage is TRBJ2-7; TRBD2 matches 9 bases. V was clipped by 0 bases and J by 0 bases; unmatched bases: 1. This CDR3 is 15 amino acids long. Per the germline V gene, CDR1 is SGDLS and CDR2 is YYNGEE.

This clone was seen ten or more times. V is TRBV6-2 or TRBV6-3 and J is TRBJ2-2, with D maybe TRBD2 (7 bases). Germline-derived CDR1 and CDR2 are MNHEY and SVGEGT. Trimming took 6 bases from V and 5 from J, leaving 19 bases between them. The CDR3 is 16 residues long. The CDR3 nucleotides read TGTGCCAGCAGCCCTTGGGGAGGGGGAGGTACCGGGGAGCTGTTTTTT. Translated, it gives CASSPWGGGGTGELFF.

The V and J genes are TRBV28 and TRBJ2-1; D is possibly TRBD1 (6 bases). This CDR3 is 15 amino acids long. CDR1 is MDHEN, CDR2 SYDVKM, per germline. The germline V and J ends were trimmed by 8 bases and 2 bases, with 16 bases remaining between them. Here the CDR3 reads CASLSRGSAYNEQFF. Written as DNA, the CDR3 is TGTGCCAGCCTTTCGAGGGGGAGTGCCTACAATGAGCAGTTCTTC.

This clone was counted between two and nine times. The chain couples TRBV6-6 to TRBJ1-2; tentatively, D is TRBD1 (5 bases). There are 13 residues in the CDR3. Between the trimmed V and J ends, which lost 6 bases and 5 bases, there was a span of 13 bases. CDR1 is MNHNY and CDR2 is SVGAGI in the germline V gene (reference sequence). CDR3 sequence reads: CASSFDSLYGYTF. As DNA, the CDR3 is TGTGCCAGCAGCTTTGACAGCCTATATGGCTACACCTTC.

The gene calls are TRBV27 and TRBJ2-2; D not certain. The CDR3 is 14 residues long. V gave up 6 bases and J gave up 3 bases, with 11 bases separating them. Per the germline V gene, CDR1 is MNHEY and CDR2 is SMNVEV (reference sequence). The CDR3 protein is CASRFRWDTGELFF. The DNA for the CDR3 is TGTGCCAGCAGGTTCAGGTGGGACACCGGGGAGCTGTTTTTT.

The chain uses TRBV7-2 and TRBJ2-5, with a weak D call TRBD2 (5 bases). Trimming took off 5 bases at V and 3 bases at J, with 13 bases between the two ends. CDR1 and CDR2 from the germline V gene are SGHTA and FQGNSA. The CDR3 consists of 14 residues. CDR3 sequence: CASSRWTDKETQYF. The CDR3 DNA follows: TGTGCCAGCAGCAGATGGACTGACAAAGAGACCCAGTACTTC. The entire variable domain, with the rest obtained from reference TRBV7-2 and TRBJ2-5, is as follows: GAGVSQSPSNKVTEKGKDVELRCDPISGHTALYWYRQSLGQGLEFLIYFQGNSAPDKSGLPSDRFSAERTGGSVSTLTIQRTQQEDSAVYLCASSRWTDKETQYFGPGTRLLVL.

This chain links TRBV28 with TRBJ1-5; TRBD1 aligns across 7 bases. The CDR3 runs 16 residues. The trim removed 2 bases at V and 3 bases at J, leaving 7 bases unmatched. Germline V lookup: CDR1 MDHEN, CDR2 SYDVKM. This CDR3 reads CASSLGLGGNNQPQHF. In DNA form, the CDR3 reads TGTGCCAGCAGTTTAGGTTTAGGGGGCAACAATCAGCCCCAGCATTTT. The full variable domain, completed using reference TRBV28 and TRBJ1-5, is DVKVTQSSRYLVKRTGEKVFLECVQDMDHENMFWYRQDPGLGLRLIYFSYDVKMKEKGDIPEGYSVSREKKERFSLILESASTNQTSMYLCASSLGLGGNNQPQHFGDGTRLSIL.

J is TRBJ1-5 and V is TRBV19; D remains unclear. CDR3 length: 15 amino acids. In germline, CDR1 is LNHDA, CDR2 SQIVND (reference sequence). V was cut by 5 bases and J by 4 bases, with 15 bases left in between. CDR3 amino acids: CASSFGEVPNQPQHF. In DNA form, the CDR3 reads TGTGCCAGTAGTTTCGGTGAGGTGCCGAATCAGCCCCAGCATTTT.

The rearrangement uses TRBV10-3 and TRBJ1-6, with 7 bases matching TRBD1. Germline V gene sequence: CDR1 ENHRY, CDR2 SYGVKD. Germline trimming cut 6 bases from V and 5 bases from J; bases unmatched to any gene: 4. The CDR3 sequence is 14 residues long. CDR3 sequence reads: CAIRPTGNNSPLHF. CDR3 in DNA: TGTGCCATCAGACCGACAGGGAATAATTCACCCCTCCACTTT.

V is TRBV7-8 and J is TRBJ1-4; tentative D call: TRBD1 (5 bases). Deletions cut 3 bases from V and 2 bases from J, with 10 bases between. Germline loops: CDR1 SGHVS, CDR2 FQNEAQ. The CDR3 contains 15 residues. CDR3 protein: CASSFAGSTNEKLFF. The CDR3 nucleotides read TGTGCCAGCAGCTTTGCAGGGTCGACTAATGAAAAACTGTTTTTT.

This clone was found a few times. V usage is TRBV24-1 and J usage is TRBJ1-5, with TRBD1 identical over 8 bases. The V gene's germline CDR1 is KGHDR and CDR2 SFDVKD. Trimming took 4 bases from V and 1 from J; bases not matched to a gene: 5. The CDR3 runs to 16 residues. CDR3: CATSDPTGGSNQPQHF. The CDR3, as DNA: TGTGCCACCAGTGACCCTACAGGGGGAAGCAATCAGCCCCAGCATTTT.

This clone showed up just once. The V and J genes are TRBV6-1 and TRBJ2-7; TRBD1 matches 10 bases. The V segment lost 3 bases and the J segment 6 bases; nucleotides outside the gene matches: 8. Germline V lookup: CDR1 MNHNS, CDR2 SASEGT. CDR3 size: 15 residues. Here the CDR3 DNA reads TGTGCCAGCAGTGATCCGGGACAGGGGAACGTCGAGCAGTACTTC. Its protein product is CASSDPGQGNVEQYF.

In this sample, this clone turned up once. V is TRBV19 and J is TRBJ1-1; possibly TRBD1 for D (5 bases). Germline CDR1 reads LNHDA; CDR2 reads SQIVND (reference sequence). This CDR3 spans 14 amino acids. The V end was cut by 6 bases, the J end by 4 bases, with 15 bases between. The CDR3 DNA sequence: TGTGCCAGTAGCTACCAGGGTCTACTCACTGAAGCTTTCTTT. Translated: CASSYQGLLTEAFF.

The count of this clone is one. This chain connects TRBV5-6 to TRBJ2-7; D possibly corresponds to TRBD1 (6 bases). The germline CDR1 and CDR2 sequences are SGHDT and YYEEEE. The CDR3 covers 15 residues. V lost 7 bases and J 0 bases, leaving 17 bases between the germline ends. The CDR3 DNA reads as TGTGCCAGCCGACCGATTACAGGGAGCTCCTACGAGCAGTACTTC. The encoded protein is CASRPITGSSYEQYF. Filled out from reference TRBV5-6 and TRBJ2-7, the complete variable domain reads DAGVTQSPTHLIKTRGQQVTLRCSPKSGHDTVSWYQQALGQGPQFIFQYYEEEERQRGNFPDRFSGHQFPNYSSELNVNALLLGDSALYLCASRPITGSSYEQYFGPGTRLTVT.

This chain connects TRBV18 to TRBJ2-3, with D possibly being TRBD2 (5 bases). The CDR3 spans 14 residues. The V end lost 3 bases, the J end lost 9 bases, and 16 bases lay between the germline ends. The germline V gene encodes CDR1 KGHSH and CDR2 LQKENI. CDR3 sequence reads: CASSPLAAGETQYF. CDR3 sequence (DNA): TGTGCCAGCTCACCCCTGGCAGCCGGGGAGACGCAGTATTTT.

The chain recombines TRBV5-1 with TRBJ2-1; the match to TRBD2 covers 13 bases. The V gene end was trimmed by 4 bases and the J gene end by 7 bases; junction bases not matched to a gene: 5. Germline CDR1 is SGHRS and CDR2 is YFSETQ. The CDR3 totals 15 residues. The CDR3 spells CASSGLAGVSNEQFF. CDR3 in DNA: TGCGCCAGCAGCGGACTAGCGGGAGTATCAAATGAGCAGTTCTTC.